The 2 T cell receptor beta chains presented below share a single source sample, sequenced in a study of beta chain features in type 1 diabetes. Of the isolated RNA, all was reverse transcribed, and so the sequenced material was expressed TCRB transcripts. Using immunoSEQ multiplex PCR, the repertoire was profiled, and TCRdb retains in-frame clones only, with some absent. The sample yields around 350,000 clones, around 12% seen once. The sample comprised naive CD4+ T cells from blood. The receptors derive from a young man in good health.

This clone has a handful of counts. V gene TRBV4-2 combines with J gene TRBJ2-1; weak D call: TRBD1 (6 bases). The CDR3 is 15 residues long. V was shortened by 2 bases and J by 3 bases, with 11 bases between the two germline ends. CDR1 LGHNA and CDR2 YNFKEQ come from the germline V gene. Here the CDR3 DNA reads TGTGCCAGCAGCCAACCGGACAGCGACTACAATGAGCAGTTCTTC. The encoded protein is CASSQPDSDYNEQFF.

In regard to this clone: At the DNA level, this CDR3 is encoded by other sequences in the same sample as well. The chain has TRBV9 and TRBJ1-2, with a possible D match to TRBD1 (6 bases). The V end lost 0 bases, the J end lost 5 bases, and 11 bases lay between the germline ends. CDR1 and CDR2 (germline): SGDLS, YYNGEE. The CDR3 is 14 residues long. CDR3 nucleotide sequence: TGTGCCAGCAGCGTAGAATTGCAGGGGTATGGCTACACCTTC. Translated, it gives CASSVELQGYGYTF.